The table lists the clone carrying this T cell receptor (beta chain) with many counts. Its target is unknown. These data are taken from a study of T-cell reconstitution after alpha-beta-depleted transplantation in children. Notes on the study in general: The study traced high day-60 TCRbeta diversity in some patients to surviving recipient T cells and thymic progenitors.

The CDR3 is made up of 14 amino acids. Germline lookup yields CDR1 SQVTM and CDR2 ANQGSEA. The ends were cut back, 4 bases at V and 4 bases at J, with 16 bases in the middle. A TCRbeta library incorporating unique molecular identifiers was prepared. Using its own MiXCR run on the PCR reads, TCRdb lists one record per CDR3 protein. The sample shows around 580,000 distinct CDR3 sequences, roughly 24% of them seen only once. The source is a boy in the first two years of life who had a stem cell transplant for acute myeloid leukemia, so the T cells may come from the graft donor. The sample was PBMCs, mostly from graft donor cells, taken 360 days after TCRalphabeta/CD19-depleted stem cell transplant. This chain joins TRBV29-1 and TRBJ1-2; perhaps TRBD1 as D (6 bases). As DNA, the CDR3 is TGCAGCGTTGCCCCCACACAGGGAGCCTATGGCTACACCTTC. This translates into CSVAPTQGAYGYTF.